This entry concerns a single T cell receptor (beta chain). The antigen remains unidentified. This sample is part of a study of cytotoxic CD8 clonotypes in ibrutinib-treated CLL. Study-level information: Responses comprised around 24 partial and 2 complete; at median around 67 months, about 15 remained remitted and about twelve progressed.

Study-wide results and caveats: Rare overall, public clonotypes shrank or held steady under therapy.

Deep sequencing aimed at 1 in 200,000 to 1 in 1 million T cells' resolution. Assay used: immunoSEQ multiplex PCR; TCRdb lists only in-frame clones, some missing. The sample carries over 130,000 clones, 80% recorded once. Germline V gene lookup returns CDR1 SQVTM and CDR2 ANQGSEA. The CDR3 is made up of 15 amino acids. The V gene lost 7 bases and the J gene lost 4 bases, with 22 bases spanning the gap. The sequenced sample was PBMCs, obtained after 36 months of ibrutinib treatment. The chain is built from TRBV29-1 and TRBJ1-2; D remains ambiguous. The receptor was isolated from a human donor with chronic lymphocytic leukemia. CDR3 sequence (DNA): TGCAGCGCAGTAATACGGGGAGACGGGGTCTATGGCTACACCTTC. This encodes CSAVIRGDGVYGYTF.